The sequence of this TCR beta chain was determined in a study of blood T cell repertoires in COVID-19. Study information: The United States, Italy and Spain provided the acute and convalescent COVID-19 samples. T cells, B-cell-depleted T cells, or PBMCs supplied cDNA or gDNA.

Germline CDR1 reads SQVTM; CDR2 reads ANQGSEA. V was trimmed by 6 bases and J by 1 base, leaving 9 bases between them. CDR3 length equals 12 residues. In the study's own analysis: Amplification of reference gene primers provided the estimated nucleated cell counts. TCRdb's copy holds only in-frame clones and misses some; the assay was immunoSEQ multiplex PCR. V, J and clone size derive from that table, while D and trimming were established from the DNA sequence. The sample comprises 75,000 to 100,000 clones, roughly 80% of which are singletons, and about 10% rests with the top ten. Sequencing was performed on peripheral blood. The V gene is TRBV29-1, the J gene TRBJ1-1; D is possibly TRBD1 (5 bases). This receptor was obtained from an elderly woman with acute or convalescent COVID-19. The CDR3 bases are TGCAGCGTCGCCCAGGGGAACACTGAAGCTTTCTTT. Amino acids: CSVAQGNTEAFF.